Only a few counts were recorded for the clone carrying this TCR beta chain. The record originates from a study of human T cells and chemical hapten exposure. CDR3 length: 16 residues. Trimming cost V 1 base and J 4 bases, with 16 bases left between them. Germline CDR1 and CDR2: SGHTA and FQGNSA. Regarding time point: pre-sensitization, week 0. The treatment: therapeutic diphenylcyclopropenone sensitization with weekly scalp DPC. It was the library that attached unique molecular identifiers to individual cDNA molecules. TCRdb reprocessed the RACE reads via MiXCR and lists one record per CDR3 protein. The repertoire consists of approximately 370,000 distinct CDR3 sequences, with around 5.5% occurring once and the leading ten covering approximately 8.2%.

Sample: whole blood, taken in connection with sensitization to the hapten diphenylcyclopropenone (DPC). This chain connects TRBV7-2 to TRBJ1-1; maybe TRBD1 (5 bases). This TCR came from a woman aged 18-29 years with alopecia areata. Some clones in this sample may be carry-over from other donors' samples. CDR3 loop: CASSLGSQGWVTEAFF. CDR3 nucleotide sequence: TGTGCCAGCAGCTTAGGGTCTCAGGGCTGGGTCACTGAAGCTTTCTTT. The whole variable domain, remainder taken from reference TRBV7-2 and TRBJ1-1, is GAGVSQSPSNKVTEKGKDVELRCDPISGHTALYWYRQSLGQGLEFLIYFQGNSAPDKSGLPSDRFSAERTGGSVSTLTIQRTQQEDSAVYLCASSLGSQGWVTEAFFGQGTRLTVV.